A selection of T cell receptor beta chains follows, all from one sample in a study of T cell responses to AZD1222 COVID-19 vaccine. The assay was immunoSEQ multiplex PCR, and TCRdb's table has in-frame clones only and misses some. The sample shows tens of thousands of clones, roughly 87% of them seen only once. The specimen comprised peripheral blood, sampled 28 days after the second AZD1222 dose. Every receptor here comes from an adult who received the AZD1222 COVID-19 vaccine. The CDR3 runs from the conserved cysteine through the conserved F or W. D genes are given only for firm matches. Not every row has a clone size; where given, it reads once, few, many or a size class.

D gene	clone size	V gene	J gene	CDR3 DNA	CDR3 protein
-	-	TRBV5-4	TRBJ2-6	TGTGCCAGCAGCTTGATTCGAGGGAACTCTGGGGCCAACGTCCTGACTTTC	CASSLIRGNSGANVLTF
TRBD1	-	TRBV2	TRBJ2-3	TGTGCCAGCAGTAACAGGGGCATGGGAACAGATACGCAGTATTTT	CASSNRGMGTDTQYF
-	-	TRBV5-1	TRBJ1-4	TGCGCCAGCAGCTTGGAGAAAGGAGTTTATGAAAAACTGTTTTTT	CASSLEKGVYEKLFF
-	-	TRBV20-1	TRBJ2-1	TGCAGTGCGAGTGGAGGTGGGCAGGGGCCTTACAATGAGCAGTTCTTC	CSASGGGQGPYNEQFF
TRBD2	once	TRBV19	TRBJ2-1	TGTGCCACTCAACCGGGACTAGCGGGAATTTATGAGCAGTTCTTC	CATQPGLAGIYEQFF
-	-	TRBV5-6	TRBJ2-1	TGTGCCAGCAGCTTCTACGGGTCCAATGAGCAGTTCTTC	CASSFYGSNEQFF
-	-	TRBV2	TRBJ2-2	TGTGCCAGCAGTGTTATTGGGGCGACCGGGGAGCTGTTTTTT	CASSVIGATGELFF
TRBD1	-	TRBV9	TRBJ2-7	TGTGCCAGCAGCCCGGGGACAGGGGTGTACGAGCAGTACTTC	CASSPGTGVYEQYF
-	-	TRBV27	TRBJ1-6	TGTGCCAGCAGTTCGATACAGGGATACAATTCACCCCTCCACTTT	CASSSIQGYNSPLHF
TRBD1	-	TRBV6-5	TRBJ1-6	TGTGCCAGCAGCAGGGACAGGGGAAATTCACCCCTCCACTTT	CASSRDRGNSPLHF
TRBD1	-	TRBV7-9	TRBJ1-4	TGTGCCAGCAGTAAACCACAGGGGGCAAATGAAAAACTGTTTTTT	CASSKPQGANEKLFF